This T cell receptor beta chain was recovered during a study of T cell changes during pregnancy in multiple sclerosis. This table comes from immunoSEQ multiplex PCR, and its TCRdb copy is limited to in-frame clones, with some not included. The sample lists about 100,000 clones, around 92% occurring once. This CDR3 comprises 13 residues. The V and J ends lost 6 bases and 5 bases, in that order; junction bases with no gene match: 3. The germline V gene encodes CDR1 SNHLY and CDR2 FYNNEI. This clone has only one observation. This receptor was taken from a female donor with multiple sclerosis, enrolled in a pregnancy study. The chain has TRBV2 and TRBJ2-5; 10 bases map to TRBD2. Material: peripheral blood, obtained after pregnancy. The CDR3 bases are TGTGCCAGCAGAAAGCGGGGGGGTGAGACCCAGTACTTC. Translating gives CASRKRGGETQYF. The full variable domain, with the rest looked up from reference TRBV2 and TRBJ2-5, is EPEVTQTPSHQVTQMGQEVILRCVPISNHLYFYWYRQILGQKVEFLVSFYNNEISEKSEIFDDQFSVERPDGSNFTLKIRSTKLEDSAMYFCASRKRGGETQYFGPGTRLLVL.